This T cell receptor beta chain emerged from a study of T-cell reconstitution after alpha-beta-depleted transplantation in children. Overall study findings and caveats: T-cell counts and diversity at one year following transplant were attributed mainly to newly produced T cells. Reported findings indicate that, about two months after transplant, alpha-beta T cells came from several hundred expanded clones, which were derived from non-depleted graft cells. Some patients showed high day-60 TCRbeta diversity, which derived from surviving recipient T cells and thymic progenitors.

It was with unique molecular identifiers that the TCRbeta library was prepared. TCRdb re-analysed the PCR reads in MiXCR, keeping a single row per CDR3 protein. The repertoire has around 180,000 distinct CDR3 sequences, 11% of them found once; the top ten carry over 10%. As concerns this clonotype: What it binds is unknown. One end of the junction is discordant with germline, which a read error may explain.

Per the germline V gene, CDR1 is SGHRS and CDR2 is YFSETQ. The CDR3 spans 14 residues. The source material was PBMCs, sampled before TCRalphabeta/CD19-depleted stem cell transplant. This clonotype was obtained from a boy younger than 10 with acute myeloid leukemia, due to receive a stem cell transplant. The chain has TRBV5-1 and TRBJ2-1, with TRBD2 as a possible D gene (5 bases). The CDR3 sequence is CVSRSGGGHNEQFF. CDR3 sequence (DNA): TGTGTCAGCCGATCCGGTGGAGGACACAATGAGCAGTTCTTC.